This T cell receptor beta chain emerged from a study of blood T cell repertoires in COVID-19. In the study overall: Acute-phase and convalescent COVID-19 samples originated in the United States, Italy and Spain. T cells, B-cell-depleted T cells, or PBMCs supplied cDNA or gDNA.

V shed 6 bases and J 4 bases; nucleotides not matched to a gene: 25. CDR1 and CDR2 (germline): MDHEN, SYDVKM. This CDR3 has 21 residues. Original processing notes: From reference gene primer amplification, estimates of nucleated cell counts were derived. Using immunoSEQ multiplex PCR, the repertoire was profiled, and TCRdb retains in-frame clones only, with some absent. V and J calls and clone size are those listed in that table; D and trimming were worked out from the DNA. The sample lists more than 90,000 clones; about 90% were seen once. The rearrangement links TRBV28 to TRBJ1-1; 11 bases match TRBD1. The receptor comes from a woman aged 30 to 39 with acute or convalescent COVID-19. The sequenced material came from peripheral blood. The CDR3 DNA sequence: TGTGCCAGCAGCCAATTAACGGGAATGGGCTGGACAGGGGGCGTTCGCACTGAAGCTTTCTTT. Residues: CASSQLTGMGWTGGVRTEAFF.